Many counts were recorded for the clone carrying this T cell receptor beta chain. For the second PCR, which ran for roughly 6 to 12 cycles, a sample-barcoded 5' primer and a J-beta primer mix were used. MiXCR, run by TCRdb on the 5' RACE reads, gives a single entry per CDR3 protein. This sample has roughly 700,000 distinct CDR3 sequences, with 32% found just once. This specimen comes from a study of blood T cells in healthy people across ages. CDR3 length: 13 amino acids. Germline CDR1 is SGHTA and CDR2 is FQGNSA. V was cut by 5 bases and J by 5 bases, with 10 bases left in between. The sequence was obtained from an elderly woman in good health. Sample: blood. The chain uses TRBV7-2 and TRBJ2-1, with unresolved D. The CDR3 DNA reads as TGTGCCAGCAGCACCCCCGTTCACAATGAGCAGTTCTTC. It yields the protein CASSTPVHNEQFF.